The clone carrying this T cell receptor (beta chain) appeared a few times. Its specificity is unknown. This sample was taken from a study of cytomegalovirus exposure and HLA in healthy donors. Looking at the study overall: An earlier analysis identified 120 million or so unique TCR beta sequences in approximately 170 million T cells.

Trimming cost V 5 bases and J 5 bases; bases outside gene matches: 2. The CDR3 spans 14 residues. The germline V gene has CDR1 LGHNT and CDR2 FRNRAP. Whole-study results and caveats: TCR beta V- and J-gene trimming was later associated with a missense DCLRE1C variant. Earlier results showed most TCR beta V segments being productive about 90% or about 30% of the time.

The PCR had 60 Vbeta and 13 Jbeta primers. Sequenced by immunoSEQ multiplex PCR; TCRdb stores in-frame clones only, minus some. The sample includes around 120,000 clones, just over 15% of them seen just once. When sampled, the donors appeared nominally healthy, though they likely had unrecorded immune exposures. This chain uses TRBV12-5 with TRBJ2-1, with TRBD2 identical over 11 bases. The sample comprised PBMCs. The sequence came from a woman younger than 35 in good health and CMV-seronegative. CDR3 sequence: CASGLAGGHNEQFF. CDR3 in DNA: TGTGCTAGTGGTCTAGCGGGGGGCCACAATGAGCAGTTCTTC.